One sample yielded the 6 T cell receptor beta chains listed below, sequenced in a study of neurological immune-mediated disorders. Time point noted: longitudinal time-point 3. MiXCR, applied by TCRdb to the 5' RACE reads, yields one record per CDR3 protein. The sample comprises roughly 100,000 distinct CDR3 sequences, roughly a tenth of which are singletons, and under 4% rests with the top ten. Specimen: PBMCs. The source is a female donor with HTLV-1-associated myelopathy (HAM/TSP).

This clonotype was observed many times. DNA of the CDR3: TGTGCCAGCAGCTTCCCTAGCGGGGGGCGGAACACCGGGGAGCTGTTTTTT. Amino acid sequence: CASSFPSGGRNTGELFF. The V gene is TRBV7-2, the J gene TRBJ2-2; 11 bases align to TRBD2. This CDR3 comprises 17 residues. Trimming cost V 3 bases and J 1 base; bases outside gene matches: 4. CDR1 SGHTA and CDR2 FQGNSA come from the germline V gene.

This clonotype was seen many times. CDR3 amino acids: CSAREPSSPLHF. The CDR3 DNA follows: TGCAGTGCTAGAGAGCCTAGTTCACCCCTCCACTTT. The chain combines TRBV20-1 with TRBJ1-6; no firm D call. The CDR3 is 12 residues long. Trimming removed 0 bases at V and 9 bases at J, with 6 bases between. The germline V gene encodes CDR1 DFQATT and CDR2 SNEGSKA (reference sequence).

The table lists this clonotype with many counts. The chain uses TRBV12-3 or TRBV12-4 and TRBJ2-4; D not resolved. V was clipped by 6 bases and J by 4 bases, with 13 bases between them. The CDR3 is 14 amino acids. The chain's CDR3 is CASSPDEGKNIQYF. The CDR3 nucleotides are TGTGCCAGCAGCCCGGATGAAGGGAAAAACATTCAGTACTTC.

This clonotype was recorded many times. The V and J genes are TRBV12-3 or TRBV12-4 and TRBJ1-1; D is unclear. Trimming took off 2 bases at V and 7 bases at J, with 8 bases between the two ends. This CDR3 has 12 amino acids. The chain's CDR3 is CASSLSRSEAFF. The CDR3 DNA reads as TGTGCCAGCAGTTTAAGTAGGAGTGAAGCTTTCTTT.

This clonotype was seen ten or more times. The CDR3 region has the DNA TGCGCCAGCAGCTCGCCACTAGGGGCAGGGGGAACTGCATGGAACGAGCAGTACTTC. Protein product: CASSSPLGAGGTAWNEQYF. V gene TRBV5-1 combines with J gene TRBJ2-7; 7 bases match TRBD1. The CDR3 contains 19 residues. Germline V gives CDR1 SGHRS, CDR2 YFSETQ. V was pared by 3 bases and J by 5 bases, with 23 bases of the junction left unmatched.

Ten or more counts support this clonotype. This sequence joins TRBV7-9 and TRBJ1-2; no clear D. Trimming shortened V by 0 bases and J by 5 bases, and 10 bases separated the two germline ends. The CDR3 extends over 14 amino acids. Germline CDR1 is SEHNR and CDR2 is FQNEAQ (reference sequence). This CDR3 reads CASSLALRRYGYTF. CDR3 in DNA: TGTGCCAGCAGCTTAGCGCTCCGTCGGTATGGCTACACCTTC. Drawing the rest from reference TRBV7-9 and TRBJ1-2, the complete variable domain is DTGVSQNPRHKITKRGQNVTFRCDPISEHNRLYWYRQTLGQGPEFLTYFQNEAQLEKSRLLSDRFSAERPKGSFSTLEIQRTEQGDSAMYLCASSLALRRYGYTFGSGTRLTVV.